These T cell receptor beta chains were read from a single sample in a study of OX40 agonist ivuxolimab in advanced cancers. Clones were sequenced by immunoSEQ multiplex PCR, and TCRdb holds only the in-frame ones, with some missing. This repertoire shows tens of thousands of clones, 88% found once; its top ten account for around 0.45%. The sample consisted of CD4+ or CD8+ T cells sorted from blood, taken in a trial of the OX40 agonist ivuxolimab. Receptors originate from an adult with an advanced solid tumor such as melanoma, head and neck, liver or kidney cancer. Both conserved end residues are trimmed from each CDR3. Clone size, where shown, is once, few, many, or a class for clones that have expanded.

V: TRBV5-1; length: 12; J: TRBJ2-3; size: -; CDR3: ASSWDSATDTQY
V: TRBV10-1; length: 12; J: TRBJ2-7; size: -; CDR3: ASRSTGPPNEQY
V: TRBV2; length: 10; J: TRBJ1-1; size: -; CDR3: ASSEERGKAF
V: TRBV5-4; length: 14; J: TRBJ2-1; size: -; CDR3: ASSSPAGTGDNEQF
V: TRBV10-1; length: 11; J: TRBJ1-2; size: -; CDR3: ASSADNLGGYT
V: TRBV11-2; length: 13; J: TRBJ2-2; size: -; CDR3: ASSRRDLDTGELF
V: TRBV18; length: 12; J: TRBJ2-5; size: -; CDR3: ASSPGRDQETQY
V: TRBV19; length: 14; J: TRBJ2-7; size: once; CDR3: ASSKRGTGQGHEQY
V: TRBV29-1; length: 7; J: TRBJ1-2; size: -; CDR3: SVEMGYT
V: TRBV6-1; length: 14; J: TRBJ1-5; size: -; CDR3: ASSVDTVYSNQPQH
V: TRBV10-1; length: 11; J: TRBJ1-5; size: -; CDR3: ASSEPWDQPQH
V: TRBV5-6; length: 12; J: TRBJ2-3; size: -; CDR3: ASSSYWTGITQY
V: TRBV27; length: 15; J: TRBJ1-2; size: -; CDR3: ASTARGGTGSMGGYT
V: TRBV15; length: 15; J: TRBJ1-4; size: -; CDR3: ATSRGPAGATNEKLF
V: TRBV28; length: 12; J: TRBJ1-3; size: -; CDR3: ASRNPGPTATIY
V: TRBV5-1; length: 15; J: TRBJ2-1; size: -; CDR3: ASNIGVGGLAYNEQF
V: TRBV11-2; length: 14; J: TRBJ2-3; size: -; CDR3: ASALNTGSSTDTQY
V: TRBV18; length: 11; J: TRBJ1-2; size: -; CDR3: ASSPETFYGYT
V: TRBV9; length: 14; J: TRBJ2-1; size: -; CDR3: ASSQRRASSYNEQF
V: TRBV5-1; length: 12; J: TRBJ1-1; size: -; CDR3: ASSVDGTQREAF